This T cell receptor (beta chain) was observed in a study of molecular identifiers for immune sequencing clone quantification. General study points: Amid around 980,000 naive cells, spiked Jurkat TCR RNA from one cell was reportedly still detectable.

Between the trimmed V and J ends, which lost 5 bases and 8 bases, there was a span of 12 bases. The CDR3 has 13 amino acids. Per the germline V gene, CDR1 is LGHNA and CDR2 is YSLEER. One entry per CDR3 protein, called by TCRdb with MiXCR from the PCR reads. The sample records nearly 55,000 distinct CDR3 sequences, about a third being singletons. This clonotype showed up just a few times. Its antigen is as yet unknown. Sequenced sample: naive CD8+ T cells from blood, with Jurkat cell RNA spiked in. Subset specified: FACS-sorted CD8+CD4-CCR7+CD45RA+ naive T cells. This sequence was found in a human donor in good health. Some libraries in this study had Jurkat cell RNA spiked in. The J gene is TRBJ2-2, the V gene TRBV4-3; no definite D call. As DNA, the CDR3 is TGCGCCAGCAGCAACCTCAGGCGGGGGGAGCTGTTTTTT. It translates to CASSNLRRGELFF.